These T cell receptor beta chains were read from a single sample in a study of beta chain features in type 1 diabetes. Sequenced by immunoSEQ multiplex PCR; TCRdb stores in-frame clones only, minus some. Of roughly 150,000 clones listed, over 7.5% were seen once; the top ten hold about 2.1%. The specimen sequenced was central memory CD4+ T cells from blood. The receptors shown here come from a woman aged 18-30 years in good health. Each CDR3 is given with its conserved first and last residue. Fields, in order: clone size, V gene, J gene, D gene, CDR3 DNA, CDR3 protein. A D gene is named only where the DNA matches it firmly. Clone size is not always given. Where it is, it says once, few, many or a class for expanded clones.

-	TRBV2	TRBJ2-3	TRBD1	TGTGCCAGCAGTGTCCGGACAGGAGGCACAGATACGCAGTATTTT	CASSVRTGGTDTQYF
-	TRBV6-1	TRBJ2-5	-	TGTGCCAGCAGTGAATACGGGGGAGAGACCCAGTACTTC	CASSEYGGETQYF
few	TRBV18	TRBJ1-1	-	TGTGCCAGCTCACCGAGGGTCGGGGACACTGAAGCTTTCTTT	CASSPRVGDTEAFF
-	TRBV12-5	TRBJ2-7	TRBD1	TGTGCTAGTGCTTTGGATGCTACAGGGGTCAGGGACTTC	CASALDATGVRDF
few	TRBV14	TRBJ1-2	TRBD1	TGTGCCAGCAGCCAATCACAGGGGATACTTTATGGCTACACCTTC	CASSQSQGILYGYTF
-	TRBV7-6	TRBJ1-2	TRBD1	TGTGCCAGCAGCTTAGTAGCCGGGACAGGGGATGGCTACACCTTC	CASSLVAGTGDGYTF
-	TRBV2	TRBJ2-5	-	TGTGCCGGACGCGGGGAAACGGAGACCCAGTACTTC	CAGRGETETQYF
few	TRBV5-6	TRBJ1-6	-	TGTGCCAGCAGCTCCGAGGCGGGTGATTCACCCCTCCACTTT	CASSSEAGDSPLHF
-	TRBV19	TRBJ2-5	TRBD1	TGTGCCAGTAGTATTGGACAGGGTTTTGGGCAAGAGACCCAGTACTTC	CASSIGQGFGQETQYF
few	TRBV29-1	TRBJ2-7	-	TGCAGCGTTTTAGCTTCCAACGAGCAGTACTTC	CSVLASNEQYF
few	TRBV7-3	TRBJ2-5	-	TGTGCCAGCAGCTTAGGGGCGTACCAAGAGACCCAGTACTTC	CASSLGAYQETQYF
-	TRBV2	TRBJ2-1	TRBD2	TGTGCCAGCAAACTAGCGGGGGGACGTTCCAATGAGCAGTTCTTC	CASKLAGGRSNEQFF
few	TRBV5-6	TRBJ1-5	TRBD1	TGTGCCAGCAGCTCGGGACAGGGCAATCAGCCCCAGCATTTT	CASSSGQGNQPQHF
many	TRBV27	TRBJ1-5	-	TGTGCCAGCAGTGCCCCCAAGCGGGGTGGATATCAGCCCCAGCATTTT	CASSAPKRGGYQPQHF
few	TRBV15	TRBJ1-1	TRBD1	TGTGCCACCAGCCCAGGACAGGGGATGAACACTGAAGCTTTCTTT	CATSPGQGMNTEAFF
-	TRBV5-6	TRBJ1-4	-	TGTGCCAGCAGCTCTACAGGGAGCGGGGGTTTTAATGAAAAACTGTTTTTT	CASSSTGSGGFNEKLFF
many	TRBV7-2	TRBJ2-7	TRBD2	TGTGCCAGCAGCTTTCGGACTAGCGGCTCCTACGAGCAGTACTTC	CASSFRTSGSYEQYF
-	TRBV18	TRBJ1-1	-	TGTGCCAGCTCAAGGGAAGGGGAGGAATCTTTCTTT	CASSREGEESFF
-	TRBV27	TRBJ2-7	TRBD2	TGTGCCAGCAGTTTCCTGGGACTAGCGGGCCACGAGCAGTACTTC	CASSFLGLAGHEQYF
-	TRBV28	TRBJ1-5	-	TGTGCCAGCAGACAACAGGGAGTGAAGCCCCAGCATTTT	CASRQQGVKPQHF
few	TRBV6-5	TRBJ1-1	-	TGTGCCAGCAGTCGCGACCAAGTAGCCACTGAAGCTTTCTTT	CASSRDQVATEAFF
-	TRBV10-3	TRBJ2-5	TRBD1	TGTGCCATCAGTGAGGGGACAGGTCAAGAGACCCAGTACTTC	CAISEGTGQETQYF
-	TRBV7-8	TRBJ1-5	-	TGTGCCAGCAGCTTAAATCCGAATCAGCCCCAGCATTTT	CASSLNPNQPQHF
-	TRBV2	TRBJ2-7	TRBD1	TGTGCCAGCAATGGACAGGGATCCTACGAGCAGTACTTC	CASNGQGSYEQYF
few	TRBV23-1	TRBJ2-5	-	TGCGCCAGCAGTAGAAATACCGGGACACGAGGGACCCAGTACTTC	CASSRNTGTRGTQYF
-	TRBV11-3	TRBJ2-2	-	TGTGCCAGCAGCTTAAGGTCTGGGGAGGCCACCGGGGAGCTGTTTTTT	CASSLRSGEATGELFF
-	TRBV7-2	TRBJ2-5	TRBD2	TGTGCCAGCAGCAGAGAGCGGGACCCGAGGTTCACCCAGTACTTC	CASSRERDPRFTQYF
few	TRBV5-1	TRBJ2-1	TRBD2	TGCGCCAGCAGCCCCCTACTAGCGGGGGGCCTGAGCTCCTACAATGAGCAGTTCTTC	CASSPLLAGGLSSYNEQFF
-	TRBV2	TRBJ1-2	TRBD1	TGTGCCAGCATCTCAGGGGGCGCGGGCTATGGCTACACCTTC	CASISGGAGYGYTF
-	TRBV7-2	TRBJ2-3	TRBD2	TGTGCCAGCAGCTTAGTGTGGCGGGGGAACACAGATACGCAGTATTTT	CASSLVWRGNTDTQYF
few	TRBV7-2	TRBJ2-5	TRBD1	TGTGCCAGCAGTTCACGACAGGGACAAGAGACCCAGTACTTC	CASSSRQGQETQYF
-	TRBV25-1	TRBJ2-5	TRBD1	TGTGCCAGCAGTGTTGGGTCGGGACAGATCGGAGAGACCCAGTACTTC	CASSVGSGQIGETQYF
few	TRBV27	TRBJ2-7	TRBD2	TGTGCCAGCAGTTTATCATCGACTAGCGGGAGCTCGCAGCAGTACTTC	CASSLSSTSGSSQQYF
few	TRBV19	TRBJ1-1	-	TGTGCCAGTAGTGGATTGACCGAGAGGCCCACTGAAGCTTTCTTT	CASSGLTERPTEAFF
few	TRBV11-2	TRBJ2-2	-	TGTGCCAGCGGACAGACGAACACCGGGGAGCTGTTTTTT	CASGQTNTGELFF
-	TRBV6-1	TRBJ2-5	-	TGTGCCAGCCAGCCTACAGGATGGCAAGAGACCCAGTACTTC	CASQPTGWQETQYF
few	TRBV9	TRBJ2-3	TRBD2	TGTGCCAGCAGCGAGGGACTAGCGGGAGCCACAGATACGCAGTATTTT	CASSEGLAGATDTQYF